Listed below are T cell receptor beta chains from one sample, sequenced in a study of blood T cell repertoires in COVID-19. The data were produced by immunoSEQ multiplex PCR, yet TCRdb's version contains in-frame clones alone and is incomplete. The data contain approximately 68,000 clones, roughly 84% of them seen just once; the ten biggest clones take up less than 3%. The sample was peripheral blood. The receptors originated from an older man with active or convalescent COVID-19. The CDR3 runs from the conserved cysteine through the conserved F or W. The D gene is left open where the match is weak. Clone size, where shown, is once, few, many, or a class for clones that have expanded.

v_gene	j_gene	abundance	d_gene	CDR3aa	CDR3nt
TRBV19	TRBJ2-2	.	.	CASSIAITGPNTGELFF	TGTGCCAGTAGTATAGCCATTACAGGGCCGAACACCGGGGAGCTGTTTTTT
TRBV5-1	TRBJ1-1	.	.	CASSFTAGLTEAFF	TGCGCCAGCAGCTTTACGGCAGGGCTCACTGAAGCTTTCTTT
TRBV7-2	TRBJ1-1	few	.	CASSLSRYTEAFF	TGTGCCAGCAGCTTATCCCGGTACACTGAAGCTTTCTTT
TRBV28	TRBJ2-1	.	TRBD2	CASRAGTSGSRSYNEQFF	TGTGCCAGCAGGGCCGGGACTAGCGGGAGCAGGAGCTACAATGAGCAGTTCTTC
TRBV6-6	TRBJ2-5	.	.	CASSYRGLQETQYF	TGTGCCAGCAGTTACCGAGGACTCCAAGAGACCCAGTACTTC
TRBV11-3	TRBJ2-1	.	TRBD2	CASSGQGLTEDEQFF	TGTGCCAGCAGCGGTCAGGGACTAACGGAGGATGAGCAGTTCTTC
TRBV6-5	TRBJ2-7	.	.	CASSYSGLYELF	TGTGCCAGCAGTTACTCGGGGCTCTACGAGCTCTTC
TRBV4-1	TRBJ2-1	.	.	CASSLEAPYNEQFF	TGCGCCAGCAGCCTAGAAGCTCCCTACAATGAGCAGTTCTTC
TRBV5-6	TRBJ2-7	.	.	CASSLVGYEQYF	TGTGCCAGCAGCTTGGTCGGCTACGAGCAGTACTTC
TRBV5-1	TRBJ2-5	.	TRBD2	CASSLAAGGTEETQYF	TGCGCCAGCAGCTTGGCCGCGGGAGGGACAGAAGAGACCCAGTACTTC
TRBV5-5	TRBJ2-2	.	TRBD1	CASSLSDRETGELFF	TGTGCCAGCAGCCTGTCGGACAGGGAAACCGGGGAGCTGTTTTTT
TRBV3-1/TRBV3-2	TRBJ1-5	.	.	CASSQGQNSNQPQHF	TGTGCCAGCAGCCAAGGACAGAATAGCAATCAGCCCCAGCATTTT
TRBV15	TRBJ1-3	.	TRBD1	CATSPGQYTIYF	TGTGCCACCAGCCCGGGACAGTACACCATATATTTT
TRBV6-6	TRBJ2-5	few	TRBD1	CASKTAHRGPTETQYF	TGTGCCAGCAAAACGGCCCACAGGGGGCCCACAGAGACCCAGTACTTC
TRBV6-5	TRBJ1-4	once	TRBD1	CASRAREGGFGKLFF	TGTGCCAGCAGGGCGCGGGAAGGGGGCTTCGGGAAACTGTTTTTT
TRBV2	TRBJ1-2	.	.	CASSGRNTYTF	TGTGCCAGCAGTGGCAGGAATACCTACACCTTC
TRBV21-1	TRBJ1-1	.	.	CASSKKNRDSDLNTEAFF	TGTGCCAGCAGCAAAAAGAACCGGGACAGCGACCTGAACACTGAAGCTTTCTTT
TRBV5-1	TRBJ1-1	once	TRBD1	CASSSVRGGGEAFF	TGCGCCAGCAGCTCAGTGAGAGGGGGCGGCGAAGCTTTCTTT
TRBV2	TRBJ1-2	.	.	CASSVLGGLNYGYTF	TGTGCCAGCAGTGTTCTCGGGGGATTAAACTATGGCTACACCTTC